This T cell receptor (beta chain) was identified during a study of blood T cell repertoires in COVID-19. In the study overall: T cells, B-cell-depleted T cells, or PBMCs provided the cDNA or gDNA that served as material.

Losses at the gene ends were 3 bases for V and 0 bases for J; bases not matched to a gene: 2. From germline, CDR1 is SGHNT and CDR2 YYREEE (reference sequence). This CDR3 spans 17 amino acids. Sequenced by immunoSEQ multiplex PCR; TCRdb stores in-frame clones only, minus some. This sample has tens of thousands of clones, with about 90% found just once. The V gene is TRBV5-4, the J gene TRBJ2-1; TRBD2 aligns across 14 bases. The clonotype originates from an elderly man in a cohort sampled during active COVID-19. The sequenced sample consisted of peripheral blood. The CDR3 DNA is TGTGCCAGCAGCTCGGGGACTAGCGGGAGCTCCTACAATGAGCAGTTCTTC. It is translated as CASSSGTSGSSYNEQFF. The full variable domain, its missing parts supplied by reference TRBV5-4 and TRBJ2-1, is ETGVTQSPTHLIKTRGQQVTLRCSSQSGHNTVSWYQQALGQGPQFIFQYYREEENGRGNFPPRFSGLQFPNYSSELNVNALELDDSALYLCASSSGTSGSSYNEQFFGPGTRLTVL.